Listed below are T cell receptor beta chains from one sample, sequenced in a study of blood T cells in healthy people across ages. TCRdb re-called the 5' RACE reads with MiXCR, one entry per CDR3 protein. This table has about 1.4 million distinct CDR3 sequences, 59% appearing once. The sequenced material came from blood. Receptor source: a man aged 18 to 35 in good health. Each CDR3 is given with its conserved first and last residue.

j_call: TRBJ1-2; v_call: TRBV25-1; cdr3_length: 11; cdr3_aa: CASNTGYGYTF
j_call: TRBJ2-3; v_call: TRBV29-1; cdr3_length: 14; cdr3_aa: CSALAGGRADTQYF
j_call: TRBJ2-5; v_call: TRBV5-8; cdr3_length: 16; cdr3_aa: CASSGMWGEPQETQYF
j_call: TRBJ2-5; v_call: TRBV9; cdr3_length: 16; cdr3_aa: CASSVEESGFQETQYF
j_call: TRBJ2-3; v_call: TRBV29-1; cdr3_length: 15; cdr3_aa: CSVVKATQSTDTQYF
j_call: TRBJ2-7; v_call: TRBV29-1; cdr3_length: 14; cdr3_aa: CSVKRTSGAYEQYF
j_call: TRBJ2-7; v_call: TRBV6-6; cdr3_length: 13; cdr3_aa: CASSYSGGKEQYF
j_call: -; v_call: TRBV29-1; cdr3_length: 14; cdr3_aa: CSVLVGDYSREQYF
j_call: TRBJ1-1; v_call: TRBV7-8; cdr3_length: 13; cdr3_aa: CASSKDRDTEAFF
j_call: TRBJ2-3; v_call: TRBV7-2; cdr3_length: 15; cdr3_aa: CASRRSNAFTDTQYF
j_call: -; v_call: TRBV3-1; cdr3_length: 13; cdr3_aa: CASGRGANHEQYF
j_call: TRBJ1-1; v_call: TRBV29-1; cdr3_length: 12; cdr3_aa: CGGNGQGAEAFF
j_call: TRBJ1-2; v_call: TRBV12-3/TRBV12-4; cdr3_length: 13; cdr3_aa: CASSLLTGFGYTF
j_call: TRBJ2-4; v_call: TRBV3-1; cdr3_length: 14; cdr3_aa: CASSQGWTKNIQYF
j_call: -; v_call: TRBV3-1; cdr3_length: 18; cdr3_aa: CASSQNSFGTGGTETQYF
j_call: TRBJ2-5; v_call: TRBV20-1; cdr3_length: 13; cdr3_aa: CSARRGPQETQYF
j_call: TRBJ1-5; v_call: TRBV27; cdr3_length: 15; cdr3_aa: CASSFAGAGNQPQHF
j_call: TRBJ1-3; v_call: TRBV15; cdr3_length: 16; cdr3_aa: CATSPRRGGQGNTIYF
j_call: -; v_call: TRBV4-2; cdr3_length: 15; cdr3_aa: CASSQNPRTGDEQYF
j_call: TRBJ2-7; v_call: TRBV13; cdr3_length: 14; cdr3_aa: CASSLDPSQNEQYF
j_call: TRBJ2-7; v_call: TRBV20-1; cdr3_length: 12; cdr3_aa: CSAGEQDYEQYF
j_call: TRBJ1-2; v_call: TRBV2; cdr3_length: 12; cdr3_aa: CASNEEIYGYTF
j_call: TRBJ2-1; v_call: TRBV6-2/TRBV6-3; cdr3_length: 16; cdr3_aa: CASRLLGGPAYNEQFF
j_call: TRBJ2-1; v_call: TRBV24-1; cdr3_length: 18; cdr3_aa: CATSDQVWGGSSYNEQFF
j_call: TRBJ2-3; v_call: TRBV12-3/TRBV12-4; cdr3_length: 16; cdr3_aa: CASSFRLARATDTQYF
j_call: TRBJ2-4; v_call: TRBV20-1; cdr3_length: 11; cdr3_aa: CSARTRDIQYF
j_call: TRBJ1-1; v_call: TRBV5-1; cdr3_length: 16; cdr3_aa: CASSLTYPGQGHEAFF
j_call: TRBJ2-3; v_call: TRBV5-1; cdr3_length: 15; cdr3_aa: CASDEKQGRADTQYF
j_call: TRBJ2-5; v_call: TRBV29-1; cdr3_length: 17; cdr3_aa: CSVEEESGGPFRETQYF
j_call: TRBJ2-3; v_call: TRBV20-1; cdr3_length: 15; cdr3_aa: CSARFPRGSGDTQYF
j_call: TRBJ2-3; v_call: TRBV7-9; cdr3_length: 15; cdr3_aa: CASSLARQGPDTQYF
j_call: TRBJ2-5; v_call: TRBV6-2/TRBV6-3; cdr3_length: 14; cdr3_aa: CASSSTGFGETQYF
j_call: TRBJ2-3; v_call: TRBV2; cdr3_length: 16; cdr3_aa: CASRKGLAGLTDTQYF
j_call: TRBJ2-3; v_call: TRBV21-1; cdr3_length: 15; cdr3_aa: CASSKLAPSTDTQYF
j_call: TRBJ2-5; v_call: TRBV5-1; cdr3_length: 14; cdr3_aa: CASSHQGSDETQCF
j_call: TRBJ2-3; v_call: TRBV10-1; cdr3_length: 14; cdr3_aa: CASSDRDGTDTQYF
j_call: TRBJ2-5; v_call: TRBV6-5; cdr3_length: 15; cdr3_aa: CASIPPQDTPETQYF
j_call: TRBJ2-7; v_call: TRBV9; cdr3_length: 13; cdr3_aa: CASEASGGNEQYF
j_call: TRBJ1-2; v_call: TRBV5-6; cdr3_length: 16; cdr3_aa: CASSLVMVGSEDGYTF
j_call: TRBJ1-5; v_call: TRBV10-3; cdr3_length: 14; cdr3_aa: CAISEGGTRQPQHF
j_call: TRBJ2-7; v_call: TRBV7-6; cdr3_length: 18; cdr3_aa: CASSLARVGGRSSYEQYF
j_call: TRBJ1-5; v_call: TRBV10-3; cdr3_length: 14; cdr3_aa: CAIGGSGGNQPQHF
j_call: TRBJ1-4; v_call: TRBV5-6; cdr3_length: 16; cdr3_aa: CASSLPFDSPNEKLFF
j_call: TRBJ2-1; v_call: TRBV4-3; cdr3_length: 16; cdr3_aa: CASSQDWGGDYNEQFF
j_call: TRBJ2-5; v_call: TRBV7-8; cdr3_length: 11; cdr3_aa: CAIRDRETQYF
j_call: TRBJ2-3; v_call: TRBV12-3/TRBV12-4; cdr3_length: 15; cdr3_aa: CASSRPGSQRDTQYF
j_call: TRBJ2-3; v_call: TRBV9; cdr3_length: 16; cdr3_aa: CASSVVGGRLTDTQYF
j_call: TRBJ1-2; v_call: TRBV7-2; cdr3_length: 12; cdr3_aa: CASSPRNGGYTF
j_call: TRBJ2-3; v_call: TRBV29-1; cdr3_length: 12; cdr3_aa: CSVGGGPNTQYF
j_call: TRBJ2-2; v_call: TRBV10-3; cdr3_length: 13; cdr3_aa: CAITGTNTGELFF
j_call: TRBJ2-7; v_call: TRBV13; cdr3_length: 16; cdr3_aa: CASSSWLAGATDEQYF
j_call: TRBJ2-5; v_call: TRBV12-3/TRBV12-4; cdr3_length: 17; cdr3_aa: CASSPQGIAESKETQYF
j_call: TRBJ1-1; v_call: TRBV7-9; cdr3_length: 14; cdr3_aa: CASSFIGNPFEAFF
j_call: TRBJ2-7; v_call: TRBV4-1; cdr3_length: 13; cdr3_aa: CASSQVQAYEQYF
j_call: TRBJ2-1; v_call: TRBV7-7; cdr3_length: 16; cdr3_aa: CASSPNAGTVNNEQFF
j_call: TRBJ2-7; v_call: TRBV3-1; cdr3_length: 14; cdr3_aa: CASSRTASSYEQYF
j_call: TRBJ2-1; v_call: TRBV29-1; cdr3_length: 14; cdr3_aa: CSVEDGGVGSEQFF
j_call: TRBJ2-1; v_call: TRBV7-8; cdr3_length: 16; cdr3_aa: CASLQRGDLYYNEQFF